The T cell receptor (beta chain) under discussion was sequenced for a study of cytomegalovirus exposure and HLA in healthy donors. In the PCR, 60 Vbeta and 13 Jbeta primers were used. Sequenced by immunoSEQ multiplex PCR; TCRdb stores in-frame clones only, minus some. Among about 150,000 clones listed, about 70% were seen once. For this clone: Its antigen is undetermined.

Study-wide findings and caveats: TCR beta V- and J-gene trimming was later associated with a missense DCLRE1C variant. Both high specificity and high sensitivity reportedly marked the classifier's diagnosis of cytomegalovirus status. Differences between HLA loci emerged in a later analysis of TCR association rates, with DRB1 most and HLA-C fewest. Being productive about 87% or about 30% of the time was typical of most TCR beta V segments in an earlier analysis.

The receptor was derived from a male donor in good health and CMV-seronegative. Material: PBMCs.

In DNA form, the CDR3 reads TGCGCCAGCAGCCAAGCGTCCGGGGGTACATTTGAAGCTTTCTTT. Its protein is CASSQASGGTFEAFF. This chain uses TRBV4-3 with TRBJ1-1; tentative D call: TRBD1 (5 bases). Between the trimmed V and J ends, which lost 1 base and 7 bases, there was a span of 16 bases. CDR1 is LGHNA, CDR2 YSLEER, per germline. CDR3 length: 15 amino acids.